This T cell receptor beta chain derives from a study of radiation and T cells in renal cell carcinoma. Indicated time point: blood 4 weeks post-SBRT, at nephrectomy. Treatment: 15 Gy SBRT to primary tumor, nephrectomy 4 weeks later. Profiling relied on immunoSEQ multiplex PCR, and the TCRdb table lists in-frame clones only, not all of them. The table lists over 120,000 clones, 75% to 90% of them singletons. CDR3 length: 15 amino acids. Germline V gene lookup returns CDR1 MDHEN and CDR2 SYDVKM. The V and J ends lost 5 bases and 0 bases respectively, with 13 bases between them. This chain uses TRBV28 with TRBJ1-1; D gene ambiguous. The sequence derives from a woman aged 50 to 60 with renal cell carcinoma. The source material was blood, sampled from a patient whose treatment included radiotherapy and nephrectomy. The CDR3 region is CASSPVATMNTEAFF. In DNA, the CDR3 is TGTGCCAGCAGTCCCGTCGCTACCATGAACACTGAAGCTTTCTTT.